The 14 T cell receptor gamma chains listed next were all sequenced from one sample in a study of gamma-delta chains in newborns, infants, children. TCRdb reapplied CATT to the reads. The sample lists about 1,500 gamma-chain clones, around 12% occurring once. Sequences were obtained from blood. These receptors all stem from a child who was a newborn, infant or young child, either healthy, febrile or measles-vaccinated (not recorded which).

By share, this clone ranks as large. Given a much more abundant clone one base away, this may be a read error. At the DNA level, this CDR3 is encoded by other sequences in the same sample as well. This chain joins TRGV9 and TRGJP. Looked up from germline, CDR1 is GITISATS and CDR2 is ISYDGTV (reference sequence). The CDR3 is made up of 15 amino acids. Unmatched junction bases numbered 1, after V lost 4 bases and J lost 4 bases. The CDR3 nucleotides are TGTGCCTTGTGGGACCAAGAGTTGGGCAAAAAAATCAAGGTATTT. Encoded protein: CALWDQELGKKIKVF.

Worth noting for this clone: The sample has other DNA sequences that encode this CDR3 too. The chain carries TRGV9 and TRGJP. The germline V gene encodes CDR1 GITISATS and CDR2 ISYDGTV (reference sequence). The V and J ends lost 3 bases and 4 bases, in that order; junction bases with no gene match: 6. The CDR3 runs 17 residues. CDR3 sequence reads: CALWEYFQELGKKIKVF. DNA of the CDR3: TGTGCCTTGTGGGAGTACTTCCAAGAGTTGGGCAAAAAAATCAAGGTATTT.

This chain joins TRGV2 and TRGJ1 or TRGJ2. V was clipped by 0 bases and J by 4 bases; unmatched bases: 3. The CDR3 is made up of 13 amino acids. Germline V lookup: CDR1 EGSNGY, CDR2 YDSYNSKV. DNA of the CDR3: TGTGCCACCTGGGACGGGCCATATTATAAGAAACTCTTT. Encoded protein: CATWDGPYYKKLF.

In its sample, this clone is medium-sized. The chain links TRGV9 to TRGJP. Trimming took 3 bases from V and 4 from J; bases not matched to a gene: 6. Germline CDR1 reads GITISATS; CDR2 reads ISYDGTV (reference sequence). The CDR3 has 17 residues. CDR3 region: CALWETYQELGKKIKVF. Written as DNA, the CDR3 is TGTGCCTTGTGGGAGACGTACCAAGAGTTGGGCAAAAAAATCAAGGTATTT.

This clone is classed as medium-sized. Other DNA sequences in this specimen translate into the identical CDR3. This chain links TRGV9 with TRGJP. Germline-derived CDR1 and CDR2 are GITISATS and ISYDGTV (reference sequence). V lost 3 bases to trimming and J lost 7 bases; unmatched junction nucleotides: 6. The CDR3 runs 16 residues. The CDR3 nucleotides read TGTGCCTTGTGGGAGTTGGGTGAGTTGGGCAAAAAAATCAAGGTATTT. Encoded protein: CALWELGELGKKIKVF.

In its sample, this clone was seen a few times. This DNA's translation and the protein TCRdb lists, from a much larger clone, do not match at residue 6, likely due to a read error; the protein shown is translated from the DNA. The rearrangement links TRGV9 to TRGJP. Looked up from germline, CDR1 is GITISATS and CDR2 is ISYDGTV (reference sequence). The CDR3 loop spans 16 amino acids. V dropped 4 bases and J dropped 4; count of bases not matched to a gene: 4. CDR3 DNA sequence: TGTGCCTTGTGGGACACACAAGAGTTGGGCAAAAAAATCAAGGTATTT. Translated, it gives CALWDTQELGKKIKVF.

The sample holds a few counts of this clone. Germline is not matched at one junction end, which may reflect a read error. The identical CDR3 is also encoded by other nucleotide sequences in the sample. The chain joins TRGV9 to TRGJP. This CDR3 is 16 amino acids long. Germline CDR1 and CDR2: GITISATS and ISYDGTV (reference sequence). The CDR3 DNA sequence: TGCGCCTTGTGGGAGTTTGAAGAGTTGGGCAAAAAAATCAAGGTATTT. Encoded protein: CALWEFEELGKKIKVF.

For this clone: This may come from a read error, since a much larger clone is one base off. Within the sample, other DNA sequences also encode this same CDR3. The rearrangement joins TRGV9 to TRGJP. CDR3 size: 17 residues. With 0 bases clipped from V and 6 bases from J, the junction kept 5 bases outside the gene matches. CDR1 and CDR2 from the germline V gene are GITISATS and ISYDGTV (reference sequence). CDR3 coding DNA: TGTGCCTTGTGGGAGGTGCACCCAGAGTTGGGCAAAAAAATCAAGGTATTT. This gives the protein CALWEVHPELGKKIKVF.

This clone rates as medium-sized (0.01 to 0.1%). Within the sample, other DNA sequences also encode this same CDR3. The rearrangement uses TRGV9 and TRGJP. There are 17 residues in the CDR3. Per the germline V gene, CDR1 is GITISATS and CDR2 is ISYDGTV (reference sequence). The ends lost 2 bases at V and 4 bases at J; junction bases unmatched: 5. CDR3 amino acids: CALWEAPQELGKKIKVF. Here the CDR3 DNA reads TGTGCCTTGTGGGAGGCACCCCAAGAGTTGGGCAAAAAAATCAAGGTATTT.

This clone was seen only a few times. Only one base separates this from a far larger clonotype, so it likely reflects a read error. The rearrangement joins TRGV9 to TRGJP. Per germline, CDR1 GITISATS and CDR2 ISYDGTV (reference sequence). There are 17 residues in the CDR3. V was pared by 0 bases and J by 9 bases, with 8 bases of the junction left unmatched. CDR3 DNA sequence: TGTGCCTTGTGGGAGGTGCAACCAGGGTTGGGCAAAAAAATCAAGGTATTT. It specifies CALWEVQPGLGKKIKVF.

As for this clone: Given a much more abundant clone one base away, this may be a read error. Within the sample, other DNA sequences also encode this same CDR3. The CDR3 here is CALWETQELGKKIKVF. CDR3 sequence (DNA): TGTGCCTTGTGGGAAACCCAAGAGTTGGGCAAAAAAATCAAGGTATTT. The chain has TRGV9 and TRGJP. This CDR3 is built from 16 residues. CDR1 GITISATS and CDR2 ISYDGTV come from the germline V gene (reference sequence). Trimming took 4 bases from V and 4 from J; bases not matched to a gene: 4.

This clone was seen only a few times. This chain joins TRGV9 and TRGJ1 or TRGJ2. CDR1 is GITISATS and CDR2 is ISYDGTV in the germline V gene (reference sequence). Trimming at V came to 0 bases and at J to 7 bases, leaving 3 bases not matched to a gene. CDR3 size: 12 residues. The CDR3 sequence: CALWEVHYKKLF. CDR3 sequence (DNA): TGTGCCTTGTGGGAGGTGCACTATAAGAAACTCTTT.

Remarks on this clone: A much larger clone lies a single base off, so this may be a read error. The chain recombines TRGV9 with TRGJP. Germline V gives CDR1 GITISATS, CDR2 ISYDGTV (reference sequence). This CDR3 is built from 18 residues. The CDR3 reads CALGEAPSEELGKKIKVF. The CDR3 DNA is TGTGCCTTGGGGGAGGCGCCGTCGGAAGAGTTGGGCAAAAAAATCAAGGTATTT.

This clone occurred a few times. This chain links TRGV9 with TRGJP. Germline-derived CDR1 and CDR2 are GITISATS and ISYDGTV (reference sequence). The J segment lost 11 bases and the V segment lost 0 bases, leaving 7 bases of the junction unmatched. The CDR3 has 16 residues. The CDR3 here is CALWEVHQLGKKIKVF. Written as DNA, the CDR3 is TGTGCCTTGTGGGAGGTGCATCAGCTGGGCAAAAAAATCAAGGTATTT.